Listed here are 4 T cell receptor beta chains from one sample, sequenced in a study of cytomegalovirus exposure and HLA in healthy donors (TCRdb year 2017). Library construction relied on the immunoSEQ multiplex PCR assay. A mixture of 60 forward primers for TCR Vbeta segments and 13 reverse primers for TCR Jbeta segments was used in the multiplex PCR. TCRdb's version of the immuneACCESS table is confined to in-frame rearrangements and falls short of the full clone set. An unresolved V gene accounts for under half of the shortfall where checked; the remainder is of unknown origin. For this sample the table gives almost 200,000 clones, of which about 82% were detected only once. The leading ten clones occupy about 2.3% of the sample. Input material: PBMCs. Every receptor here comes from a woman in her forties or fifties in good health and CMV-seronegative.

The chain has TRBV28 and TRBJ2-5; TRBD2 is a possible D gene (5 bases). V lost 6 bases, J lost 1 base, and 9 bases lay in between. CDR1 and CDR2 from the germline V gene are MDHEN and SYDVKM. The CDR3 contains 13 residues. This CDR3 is CASRGSGQETQYF. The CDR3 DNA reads TGTGCCAGCAGGGGCAGCGGCCAAGAGACCCAGTACTTC. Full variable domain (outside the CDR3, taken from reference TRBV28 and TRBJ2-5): DVKVTQSSRYLVKRTGEKVFLECVQDMDHENMFWYRQDPGLGLRLIYFSYDVKMKEKGDIPEGYSVSREKKERFSLILESASTNQTSMYLCASRGSGQETQYFGPGTRLLVL.

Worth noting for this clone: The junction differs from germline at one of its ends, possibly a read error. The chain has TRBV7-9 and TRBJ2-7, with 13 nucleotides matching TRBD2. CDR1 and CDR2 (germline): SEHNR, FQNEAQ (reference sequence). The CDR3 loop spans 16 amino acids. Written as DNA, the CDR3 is TGTTCCAGCAGCCCTTGGACTAGCGGGGGCTCCTACGAGCAGTACTTC. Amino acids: CSSSPWTSGGSYEQYF.

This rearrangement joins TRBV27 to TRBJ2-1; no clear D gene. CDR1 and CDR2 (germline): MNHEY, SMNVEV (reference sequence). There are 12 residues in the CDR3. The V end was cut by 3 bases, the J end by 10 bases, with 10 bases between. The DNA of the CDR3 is TGTGCCAGCAGTTTTGATCTAAACGAGCAGTTCTTC. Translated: CASSFDLNEQFF.

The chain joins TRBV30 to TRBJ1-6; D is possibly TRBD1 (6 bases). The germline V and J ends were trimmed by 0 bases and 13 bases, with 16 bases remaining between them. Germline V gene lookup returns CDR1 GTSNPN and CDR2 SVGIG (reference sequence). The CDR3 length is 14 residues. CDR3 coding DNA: TGTGCCTGGAGTGTACCAGGGGTCGATAGGCCCCTCCACTTT. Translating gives CAWSVPGVDRPLHF.